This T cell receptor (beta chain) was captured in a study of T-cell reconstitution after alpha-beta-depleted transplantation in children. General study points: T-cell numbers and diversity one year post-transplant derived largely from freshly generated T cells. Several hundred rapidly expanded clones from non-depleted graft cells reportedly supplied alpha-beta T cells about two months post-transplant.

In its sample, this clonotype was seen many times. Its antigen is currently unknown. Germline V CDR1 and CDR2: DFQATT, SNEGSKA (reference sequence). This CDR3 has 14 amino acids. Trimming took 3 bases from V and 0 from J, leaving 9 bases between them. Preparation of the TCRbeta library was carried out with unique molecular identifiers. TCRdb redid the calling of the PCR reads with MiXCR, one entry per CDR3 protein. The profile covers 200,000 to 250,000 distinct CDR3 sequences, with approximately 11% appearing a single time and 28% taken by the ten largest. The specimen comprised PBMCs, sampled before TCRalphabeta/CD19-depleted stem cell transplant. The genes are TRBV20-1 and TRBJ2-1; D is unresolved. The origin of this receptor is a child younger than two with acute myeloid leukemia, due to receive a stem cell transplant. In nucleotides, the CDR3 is TGCAGTGCTAGTCGGTCCAGCTCCTACAATGAGCAGTTCTTC. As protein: CSASRSSSYNEQFF.